The next 19 T cell receptor beta chains were all read from a single sample in a study of blood T cell repertoires in COVID-19. Method: immunoSEQ multiplex PCR; TCRdb's copy keeps in-frame clones and lacks some. The top ten clones hold around 2% of a sample with about 120,000 clones, 83% of them seen once. The source material was peripheral blood. The receptor source for this set is a man in his thirties or forties with acute or convalescent COVID-19.

The chain has TRBV5-4 and TRBJ2-3; tentative D call: TRBD2 (6 bases). CDR1 and CDR2 (germline): SGHNT, YYREEE (reference sequence). This CDR3 has 15 residues. Trimming shortened V by 4 bases and J by 3 bases, and 15 bases separated the two germline ends. The CDR3 region is CASSPRLELTDTQYF. CDR3 bases: TGTGCCAGCAGCCCCCGACTAGAATTGACAGATACGCAGTATTTT.

The chain links TRBV18 to TRBJ1-2; D perhaps matches TRBD1 (5 bases). Trimming left V 4 bases short and J 1 base short, with 10 bases between. The V gene's germline CDR1 is KGHSH and CDR2 LQKENI. The CDR3 consists of 14 residues. The CDR3 is CASSRGANNYGYTF. For the CDR3, the DNA is TGTGCCAGCTCACGCGGGGCAAATAACTATGGCTACACCTTC.

The rearrangement uses TRBV25-1 and TRBJ1-2; perhaps TRBD1 as D (5 bases). Looked up from germline, CDR1 is MGHDK and CDR2 is SYGVNS. V lost 4 bases and J lost 5, with 17 bases in between. The CDR3 contains 15 residues. The CDR3 protein is CASSASWGGRYGYTF. CDR3 nucleotides: TGTGCCAGCAGTGCCTCCTGGGGGGGACGGTATGGCTACACCTTC.

The rearrangement uses TRBV7-8 and TRBJ1-2; 8 nucleotides match TRBD1. With V trimmed by 5 bases and J by 8 bases, 13 bases remained unmatched. The CDR3 is 15 amino acids. The V gene's germline CDR1 is SGHVS and CDR2 FQNEAQ. The CDR3 coding sequence is TGTGCCAGCAGCCTCTACGGACAGGGTGTAGAAGGCTACACCTTC. Protein product: CASSLYGQGVEGYTF.

V usage is TRBV15 and J usage is TRBJ1-5, with 10 bases that match TRBD1. V lost 4 bases, J lost 6 bases, and 9 bases stayed unmatched. CDR1 LNHNV and CDR2 YYDKDF come from the germline V gene (reference sequence). The CDR3 has 16 residues. Written as DNA, the CDR3 is TGTGCCACCAGCAAACAAGGACAGGGGGGAGGTCAGCCCCAGCATTTT. Its translation: CATSKQGQGGGQPQHF. Combining the CDR3 with reference TRBV15 and TRBJ1-5 gives the whole variable domain DAMVIQNPRYQVTQFGKPVTLSCSQTLNHNVMYWYQQKSSQAPKLLFHYYDKDFNNEADTPDNFQSRRPNTSFCFLDIRSPGLGDTAMYLCATSKQGQGGGQPQHFGDGTRLSIL.

The chain joins TRBV4-2 to TRBJ1-1, with TRBD1 identical over 7 bases. Germline lookup yields CDR1 LGHNA and CDR2 YNFKEQ. V lost 6 bases, J lost 2 bases, and 3 bases stayed unmatched. This CDR3 region has 13 residues. CDR3 nucleotides: TGTGCCAGCAGAGGGACAGTAAACACTGAAGCTTTCTTT. This sequence encodes CASRGTVNTEAFF.

This clone was seen a single time. The rearrangement links TRBV7-3 to TRBJ2-7; TRBD1 aligns across 8 bases. The V segment lost 5 bases and the J segment 5 bases; nucleotides outside the gene matches: 11. The CDR3 contains 15 residues. Germline lookup yields CDR1 SGHTA and CDR2 FQGTGA. The DNA of the CDR3 is TGTGCCAGCAGCGTAGGGCCCCGGACAGGGAACGAGCAGTACTTC. Its translation: CASSVGPRTGNEQYF. Combining the CDR3 with reference TRBV7-3 and TRBJ2-7 gives the whole variable domain GAGVSQTPSNKVTEKGKYVELRCDPISGHTALYWYRQSLGQGPEFLIYFQGTGAADDSGLPNDRFFAVRPEGSVSTLKIQRTERGDSAVYLCASSVGPRTGNEQYFGPGTRLTVT.

This clone was recorded once. This chain joins TRBV19 and TRBJ2-1, with 8 bases matching TRBD2. CDR3 length: 15 amino acids. Trimming cost V 10 bases and J 0 bases; bases outside gene matches: 8. The germline CDR1 and CDR2 sequences are LNHDA and SQIVND (reference sequence). CDR3 bases: TGTGCCACCGCCTCCGCGGGGGGCTCCTACAATGAGCAGTTCTTC. It codes for CATASAGGSYNEQFF.

The rearrangement uses TRBV12-3 or TRBV12-4 and TRBJ2-7; possibly TRBD1 for D (5 bases). V shed 6 bases and J shed 3 bases, with 9 bases lying between them. This CDR3 is built from 12 residues. The CDR3 sequence: CASSPQGYEQYF. DNA of the CDR3: TGTGCCAGCAGCCCTCAGGGCTACGAGCAGTACTTC.

The rearrangement links TRBV11-2 to TRBJ1-5; no definite D call. The V gene's germline CDR1 is SGHAT and CDR2 FQNNGV. Trimming removed 5 bases at V and 4 bases at J, with 9 bases between. The CDR3 is 13 residues long. The CDR3 is CASSLGLNQPQHF. In nucleotides, the CDR3 is TGTGCCAGCAGCCTTGGACTTAATCAGCCCCAGCATTTT.

The J gene is TRBJ1-5, the V gene TRBV12-5; a weak D match, TRBD1 (6 bases). V was shortened by 7 bases and J by 5 bases, with 18 bases between the two germline ends. CDR1 and CDR2 (germline): LGHNT, FRNRAP. The CDR3 extends over 15 amino acids. CDR3 sequence reads: CASVPAGGEHQPQHF. The CDR3, as DNA: TGTGCTAGTGTTCCGGCGGGGGGCGAACATCAGCCCCAGCATTTT.

This sequence joins TRBV12-3 or TRBV12-4 and TRBJ1-1; the D gene is possibly TRBD1 (6 bases). The CDR3 sequence is 13 residues long. Deletions cut 4 bases from V and 11 bases from J, with 17 bases between. CDR3 loop: CASSYERGGVAFF. The CDR3 bases are TGTGCCAGCAGTTATGAAAGGGGGGGGGTGGCTTTCTTT.

The genes are TRBV15 and TRBJ1-2, with 11 nucleotides matching TRBD1. The CDR3 has 16 amino acids. Germline CDR1 reads LNHNV; CDR2 reads YYDKDF (reference sequence). With 1 base clipped from V and 8 bases from J, the junction kept 9 bases outside the gene matches. The CDR3 is CATSRAYSGQGDGYTF. CDR3 nucleotide sequence: TGTGCCACCAGCAGAGCTTACTCGGGACAGGGGGACGGCTACACCTTC.

This chain joins TRBV21-1 and TRBJ1-2; the D call in the table, TRBD1, was not verified against the DNA. TRBV21-1 is described as a pseudogene. This CDR3 region has 16 residues. The CDR3: CASSRRLGTGKEVYTF. In DNA form, the CDR3 reads TGTGCCAGCAGCCGACGTCTAGGGACAGGGAAGGAAGTCTACACCTTC.

The V call is TRBV7-6, the J call TRBJ1-1; 8 bases are shared with TRBD1. Germline V gene lookup returns CDR1 SGHVS and CDR2 FNYEAQ. After removal of 5 bases from V and 4 bases from J, the junction contained 6 bases not matched to a gene. CDR3 size: 14 residues. The CDR3 here is CASSRRQGPTEAFF. The CDR3 region has the DNA TGTGCCAGCAGCCGCAGACAGGGGCCCACTGAAGCTTTCTTT.

The chain employs TRBV18 and TRBJ1-1, with D hard to call. The CDR3 runs 14 residues. From germline, CDR1 is KGHSH and CDR2 LQKENI. V lost 2 bases, J lost 2 bases, and 9 bases lay in between. DNA of the CDR3: TGTGCCAGCTCACCATCTGTGGCAAACACTGAAGCTTTCTTT. Protein: CASSPSVANTEAFF.

The chain uses TRBV6-5 and TRBJ2-5, with 10 bases matching TRBD2. CDR3 size: 15 residues. The ends lost 6 bases at V and 4 bases at J; junction bases unmatched: 8. The V gene's germline CDR1 is MNHEY and CDR2 SVGAGI. The CDR3 protein is CASSIAAGGGETQYF. The CDR3 bases are TGTGCCAGCAGCATCGCAGCGGGAGGGGGAGAGACCCAGTACTTC.

The chain recombines TRBV20-1 with TRBJ2-1; D may be TRBD2 (6 bases). The CDR3 consists of 18 residues. Trimming removed 3 bases from V and 1 base from J, with 22 bases in between. The germline CDR1 and CDR2 sequences are DFQATT and SNEGSKA (reference sequence). In DNA, the CDR3 is TGCAGTGCTAGTTTCTTTCGGCGGGGTGGAAGGTCCTACAATGAGCAGTTCTTC. This codes for CSASFFRRGGRSYNEQFF.

The chain carries TRBV3-1 (or the pseudogene TRBV3-2) and TRBJ1-5; TRBD1 matches at 7 bases. This CDR3 comprises 17 residues. Trimming at V came to 0 bases and at J to 4 bases, leaving 9 bases not matched to a gene. The V gene's germline CDR1 is LGHDT and CDR2 YNNKEL (reference sequence). CDR3 protein: CASSQEGGRVLNQPQHF. The CDR3, as DNA: TGTGCCAGCAGCCAAGAAGGGGGCAGGGTCCTAAATCAGCCCCAGCATTTT.